This T cell receptor (beta chain) is drawn from a study of response to subunit inactivated influenza vaccine. MiXCR, applied by TCRdb to the RT-PCR reads, yields one record per CDR3 protein. Of about 700,000 distinct CDR3 sequences in the sample, 14% were seen once. Study-wide results and limits: Authors suggested few new T cells are recruited by each seasonal influenza vaccination.

The CDR3 is 15 amino acids. Germline V gene sequence: CDR1 LNHDA, CDR2 SQIVND (reference sequence). Trimming removed 6 bases at V and 4 bases at J, with 19 bases between. Of note for this clonotype: The antigen is unknown.

The material was PBMCs from blood, obtained around two weeks before vaccination. The chain combines TRBV19 with TRBJ2-7, with D possibly called TRBD1 or TRBD2 (6 bases each). This clonotype was sampled from a man between 50 and 59 years old who received an inactivated influenza vaccine. CDR3 sequence (DNA): TGTGCCAGTAGGAGGGGGGCGCGGGATCGGTACGAGCAGTACTTC. Amino acids: CASRRGARDRYEQYF.